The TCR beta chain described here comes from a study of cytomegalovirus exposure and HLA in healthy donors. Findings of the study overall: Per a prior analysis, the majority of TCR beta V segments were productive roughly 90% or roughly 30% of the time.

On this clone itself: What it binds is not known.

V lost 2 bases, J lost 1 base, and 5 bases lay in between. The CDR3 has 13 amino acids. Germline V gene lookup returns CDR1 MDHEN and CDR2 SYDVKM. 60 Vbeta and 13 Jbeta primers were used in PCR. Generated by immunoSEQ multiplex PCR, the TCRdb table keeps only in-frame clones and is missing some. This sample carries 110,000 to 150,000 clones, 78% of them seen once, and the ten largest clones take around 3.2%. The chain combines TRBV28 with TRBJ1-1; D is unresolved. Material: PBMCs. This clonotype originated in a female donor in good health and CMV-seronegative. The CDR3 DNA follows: TGTGCCAGCAGTTTACCCGGGAACACTGAAGCTTTCTTT. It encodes CASSLPGNTEAFF.